The 12 T cell receptor beta chains presented below share a single source sample, sequenced in a study of cytomegalovirus exposure and HLA in healthy donors. This PCR relied on a set of 60 Vbeta primers and 13 Jbeta primers. Generated by immunoSEQ multiplex PCR, the TCRdb table keeps only in-frame clones and is missing some. The sample consists of more than 95,000 clones, about 80% of them appearing once. The material sequenced was PBMCs. The origin of the receptors is a man in his thirties or forties in good health and CMV-seronegative.

V is TRBV9 and J is TRBJ2-5; 9 bases are a match to TRBD1. V dropped 3 bases and J dropped 5; count of bases not matched to a gene: 8. The V gene's germline CDR1 is SGDLS and CDR2 YYNGEE. This CDR3 comprises 15 residues. The CDR3 DNA follows: TGTGCCAGCAGCGGACAGGGGGGTTTGGGGGAGACCCAGTACTTC. This sequence encodes CASSGQGGLGETQYF. The variable domain in full, with the rest retrieved from reference TRBV9 and TRBJ2-5, is DSGVTQTPKHLITATGQRVTLRCSPRSGDLSVYWYQQSLDQGLQFLIQYYNGEERAKGNILERFSAQQFPDLHSELNLSSLELGDSALYFCASSGQGGLGETQYFGPGTRLLVL.

This clone was found once. The chain combines TRBV5-8 with TRBJ2-7; 7 positions agree with TRBD1. The trim removed 0 bases at V and 6 bases at J, leaving 6 bases unmatched. Germline V lookup: CDR1 SGHTS, CDR2 YDEGEE. There are 14 residues in the CDR3. The CDR3 reads CASSLARGSGEQYF. The CDR3 coding sequence is TGTGCCAGCAGCTTGGCCAGGGGGTCAGGCGAGCAGTACTTC.

This sequence joins TRBV5-1 and TRBJ2-5, with D possibly matching TRBD1 (5 bases). The germline V gene has CDR1 SGHRS and CDR2 YFSETQ. This CDR3 contains 16 residues. Trimming left V 5 bases short and J 5 bases short, with 22 bases between. The CDR3, as DNA: TGCGCCAGCAGTTCTGGTAGCTTATCAGGGCTTGAGACCCAGTACTTC. Translated: CASSSGSLSGLETQYF.

This clone has a handful of counts. CDR3: CASSYVVANTGELFF. CDR3 DNA sequence: TGTGCCAGCAGCTACGTAGTCGCCAACACCGGGGAGCTGTTTTTT. V is TRBV7-6 and J is TRBJ2-2; D remains ambiguous. V dropped 4 bases and J dropped 2 bases, with 11 bases sitting between them. CDR3 size: 15 residues. Per the germline V gene, CDR1 is SGHVS and CDR2 is FNYEAQ.

The J gene is TRBJ1-2, the V gene TRBV5-1, with 8 bases that match TRBD1. Germline trimming cut 4 bases from V and 7 bases from J; bases unmatched to any gene: 15. Germline V gene lookup returns CDR1 SGHRS and CDR2 YFSETQ. The CDR3 has 16 residues. CDR3 in DNA: TGCGCCAGCAGCGTGGAACTGGACAGGGCCTTTAGTGGCTACACCTTC. Protein sequence: CASSVELDRAFSGYTF.

The chain employs TRBV28 and TRBJ1-4, with D possibly being TRBD1 (6 bases). In germline, CDR1 is MDHEN, CDR2 SYDVKM. The CDR3 runs to 16 residues. V was cut by 8 bases and J by 8 bases, with 24 bases left in between. The CDR3 DNA sequence: TGTGCCAGCCACGCTTCCGGGGGGCGAGAAGGAGAAAAACTGTTTTTT. It translates to CASHASGGREGEKLFF.

The chain links TRBV28 to TRBJ2-1; TRBD2 aligns across 12 bases. The CDR3 consists of 15 residues. The germline CDR1 and CDR2 sequences are MDHEN and SYDVKM. V shed 7 bases, J shed 5 bases, and the junction held 6 bases outside the gene matches. The DNA of the CDR3 is TGTGCCAGCATTCCTAGCGGGAGGGCCGACAATGAGCAGTTCTTC. Protein product: CASIPSGRADNEQFF.

The chain uses TRBV25-1 and TRBJ1-1, with D perhaps matching TRBD1 (6 bases). Trimming took off 3 bases at V and 1 base at J, with 12 bases between the two ends. In germline, CDR1 is MGHDK, CDR2 SYGVNS. There are 15 residues in the CDR3. The CDR3 DNA sequence: TGTGCCAGCAGTGACTACAGGGAGCCGAACACTGAAGCTTTCTTT. Its translation is CASSDYREPNTEAFF. Filled out from reference TRBV25-1 and TRBJ1-1, the complete variable domain reads EADIYQTPRYLVIGTGKKITLECSQTMGHDKMYWYQQDPGMELHLIHYSYGVNSTEKGDLSSESTVSRIRTEHFPLTLESARPSHTSQYLCASSDYREPNTEAFFGQGTRLTVV.

The chain joins TRBV30 to TRBJ1-1; weak D call: TRBD1 (5 bases). CDR1 and CDR2 from the germline V gene are GTSNPN and SVGIG (reference sequence). This CDR3 comprises 14 residues. The V gene lost 2 bases and the J gene lost 4 bases, with 14 bases spanning the gap. CDR3: CAWSRGEGSTEAFF. The CDR3 bases are TGTGCCTGGAGTCGAGGGGAGGGCAGCACTGAAGCTTTCTTT.

This chain joins TRBV28 and TRBJ2-6; a possible D gene is TRBD1 (6 bases). CDR1 and CDR2 from the germline V gene are MDHEN and SYDVKM. Trimming left V 7 bases short and J 0 bases short, with 10 bases between. The CDR3 runs 15 residues. The CDR3 DNA follows: TGTGCCAGCAAACCACAGGGCTCTGGGGCCAACGTCCTGACTTTC. Protein product: CASKPQGSGANVLTF. The full variable domain, its missing parts supplied by reference TRBV28 and TRBJ2-6, is DVKVTQSSRYLVKRTGEKVFLECVQDMDHENMFWYRQDPGLGLRLIYFSYDVKMKEKGDIPEGYSVSREKKERFSLILESASTNQTSMYLCASKPQGSGANVLTFGAGSRLTVL.

This clone has a handful of counts. The V and J genes are TRBV19 and TRBJ2-7; D possibly corresponds to TRBD1 (5 bases). Germline V gene lookup returns CDR1 LNHDA and CDR2 SQIVND (reference sequence). This CDR3 has 14 residues. V was pared by 6 bases and J by 4 bases, with 16 bases between. This chain's CDR3 is CASSTTATPYEQYF. The CDR3 bases are TGTGCCAGTAGCACGACAGCCACCCCTTACGAGCAGTACTTC. Full variable domain (remainder filled in from reference TRBV19 and TRBJ2-7): DGGITQSPKYLFRKEGQNVTLSCEQNLNHDAMYWYRQDPGQGLRLIYYSQIVNDFQKGDIAEGYSVSREKKESFPLTVTSAQKNPTAFYLCASSTTATPYEQYFGPGTRLTVT.

In its sample, this clone was seen once. This is likely a read error, given that the CDR3 carries no conserved phenylalanine or tryptophan at its end. Because the CDR3's place on the DNA is in doubt, the DNA is left out and the CDR3 is given as listed by TCRdb. This chain joins TRBV28 and TRBJ1-2; the D call in the table, TRBD1, was not verified against the DNA. Counting both end residues, the CDR3 totals 13 amino acids. CDR1 is MDHEN and CDR2 is SYDVKM in the germline V gene. The CDR3 here is CASRTLSGTGDFL.